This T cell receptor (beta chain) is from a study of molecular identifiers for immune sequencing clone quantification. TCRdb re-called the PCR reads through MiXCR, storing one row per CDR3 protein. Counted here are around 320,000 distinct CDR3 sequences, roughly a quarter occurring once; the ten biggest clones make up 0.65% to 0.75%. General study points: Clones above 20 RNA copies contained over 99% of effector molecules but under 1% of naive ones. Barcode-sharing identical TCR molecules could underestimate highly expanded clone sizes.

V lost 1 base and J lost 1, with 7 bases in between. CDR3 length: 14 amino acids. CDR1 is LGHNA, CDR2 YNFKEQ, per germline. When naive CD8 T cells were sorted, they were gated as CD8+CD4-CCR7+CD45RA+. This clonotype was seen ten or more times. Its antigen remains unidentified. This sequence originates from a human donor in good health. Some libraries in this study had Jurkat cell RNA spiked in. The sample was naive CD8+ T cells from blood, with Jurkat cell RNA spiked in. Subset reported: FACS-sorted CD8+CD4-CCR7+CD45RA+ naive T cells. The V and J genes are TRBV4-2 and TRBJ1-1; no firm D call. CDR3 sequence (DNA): TGTGCCAGCAGCCAAGGGGAGCGGAACACTGAAGCTTTCTTT. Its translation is CASSQGERNTEAFF.